These 3 T cell receptor beta chains originate from one sample sequenced in a study of OX40 agonist ivuxolimab in advanced cancers. TCRdb keeps only in-frame clones here, not all; method: immunoSEQ multiplex PCR. The sample contains approximately 66,000 clones, around 85% of which appear only once. The input for sequencing was CD4+ or CD8+ T cells sorted from blood, taken in a trial of the OX40 agonist ivuxolimab. The receptors shown here come from an adult with an advanced solid tumor such as melanoma, head and neck, liver or kidney cancer.

This clone was seen just once. CDR3 sequence reads: CATSREAGDYEQYF. The CDR3 DNA follows: TGTGCCACCAGCAGAGAAGCGGGAGATTACGAGCAGTACTTC. The V gene is TRBV15, the J gene TRBJ2-7; 8 positions match TRBD2. Germline V gene data show CDR1 as LNHNV and CDR2 as YYDKDF (reference sequence). The trim removed 0 bases at V and 4 bases at J, leaving 2 bases unmatched. The CDR3 contains 14 residues.

This chain connects TRBV5-1 to TRBJ1-3; no definite D call. Germline V lookup: CDR1 SGHRS, CDR2 YFSETQ. V lost 2 bases and J 2 bases, leaving 8 bases between the germline ends. The CDR3 contains 14 residues. The DNA of the CDR3 is TGCGCCAGCAGCTTAGAAGGGACTGGAAACACCATATATTTT. Protein sequence: CASSLEGTGNTIYF.

This clone was observed a single time. This chain connects TRBV11-3 to TRBJ2-5, with 14 bases aligning to TRBD2. The V gene end was trimmed by 4 bases and the J gene end by 5 bases; junction bases not matched to a gene: 3. CDR1 SGHNT and CDR2 YENEEA come from the germline V gene. The CDR3 runs 15 residues. The CDR3 coding sequence is TGTGCCAGCAGCTCGACTAGCGGGGGGGCGGAGACCCAGTACTTC. This sequence encodes CASSSTSGGAETQYF.